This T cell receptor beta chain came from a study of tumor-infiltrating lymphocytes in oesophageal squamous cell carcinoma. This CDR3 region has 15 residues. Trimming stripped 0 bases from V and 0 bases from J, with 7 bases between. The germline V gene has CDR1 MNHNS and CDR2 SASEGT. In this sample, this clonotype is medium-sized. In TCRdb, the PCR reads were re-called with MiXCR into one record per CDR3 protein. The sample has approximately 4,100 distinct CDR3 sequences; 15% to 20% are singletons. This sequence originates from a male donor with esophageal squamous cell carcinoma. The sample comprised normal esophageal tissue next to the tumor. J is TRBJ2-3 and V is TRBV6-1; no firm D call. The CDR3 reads CASSEAAFSTDTQYF. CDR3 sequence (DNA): TGTGCCAGCAGTGAAGCGGCGTTCAGCACAGATACGCAGTATTTT.